Listed below are T cell receptor beta chains from one sample, sequenced in a study of identical twins. TCRdb re-called the 5' RACE reads with MiXCR, one entry per CDR3 protein. The table has 1.5 million to 2 million distinct CDR3 sequences, roughly a third seen once. The sequenced sample was cord blood. The receptors were sampled from a newborn girl in good health. Both conserved end residues are part of each CDR3. The D gene is left open where the match is weak. Where a row states a size, it is once, few, many or the class of an expanded clone; other rows omit it.

V	J	size	D	CDR3	DNA
TRBV6-1	TRBJ1-1	-	-	CASGPVFNTEAFF	TGTGCCAGCGGCCCGGTTTTTAACACTGAAGCTTTCTTT
TRBV3-1	TRBJ1-1	-	TRBD1	CASSQGTGRNTEAFF	TGTGCCAGCAGCCAGGGGACAGGGAGAAACACTGAAGCTTTCTTT
TRBV2	TRBJ1-5	-	-	CASSATRRRYFKDSNQPQHF	TGTGCCAGCAGTGCAACGCGGAGACGCTATTTTAAAGATAGCAATCAGCCCCAGCATTTT
TRBV27	TRBJ2-5	-	-	CASSSGRGRETQYF	TGTGCCAGCAGTTCAGGTCGGGGGCGAGAGACCCAGTACTTC
TRBV13	TRBJ2-1	few	-	CASSFCSLVGGGKFKDEQFF	TGTGCCAGCAGCTTCTGTAGTCTCGTGGGGGGGGGCAAGTTTAAGGATGAGCAGTTCTTC
TRBV20-1	TRBJ2-1	-	TRBD1	CSAAYRDRGSNEQFF	TGCAGTGCAGCGTACCGGGACAGGGGGTCCAATGAGCAGTTCTTC
TRBV7-2	TRBJ2-3	many	-	CASSLRGRPDTQYF	TGTGCCAGCAGCTTACGTGGACGCCCAGATACGCAGTATTTT
TRBV19	TRBJ2-1	-	-	CASSITQDGEQFF	TGTGCCAGTAGTATAACCCAAGATGGGGAGCAGTTCTTC
TRBV27	TRBJ2-1	few	TRBD2	CASSLYGLAGNEQFF	TGTGCCAGCAGTTTATATGGACTAGCGGGCAATGAGCAGTTCTTC
TRBV7-2	TRBJ1-5	-	-	CASSLQWGANQPQHF	TGTGCCAGCAGCTTACAGTGGGGGGCCAATCAGCCCCAGCATTTT
TRBV24-1	TRBJ1-1	-	-	CATSDPWTAQNTEAFF	TGTGCCACCAGTGATCCATGGACCGCACAGAACACTGAAGCTTTCTTT
TRBV6-6	TRBJ1-2	few	TRBD1	CASSYTTGSYGYTF	TGTGCCAGCAGTTACACGACAGGGAGCTATGGCTACACCTTC
TRBV28	TRBJ2-4	-	TRBD1	CASSPGQILAKNIQYF	TGTGCCAGCAGTCCGGGACAGATACTAGCCAAAAACATTCAGTACTTC
TRBV5-1	TRBJ2-5	few	-	CASSLAHLETQYF	TGCGCCAGCAGCTTGGCGCATTTAGAGACCCAGTACTTC
TRBV29-1	TRBJ1-6	-	-	CSVDIRHERANSPLHF	TGCAGCGTTGACATCCGACATGAAAGGGCTAATTCACCCCTCCACTTT
TRBV9	TRBJ2-7	few	-	CASSVEGATGRYEQYF	TGTGCCAGCAGCGTAGAGGGGGCGACAGGGAGGTACGAGCAGTACTTC
TRBV4-1	TRBJ1-6	-	-	CASSQELPQAGPYNSPLHF	TGCGCCAGCAGCCAAGAACTACCGCAGGCGGGTCCCTATAATTCACCCCTCCACTTT
TRBV2	TRBJ2-1	-	TRBD2	CASSELGTGGLAGELEQFF	TGTGCCAGCAGTGAATTGGGGACAGGGGGACTAGCGGGAGAACTTGAGCAGTTCTTC
TRBV20-1	TRBJ2-1	few	TRBD2	CSASGLAGAYNEQFF	TGCAGTGCTAGCGGACTAGCGGGCGCCTACAATGAGCAGTTCTTC
TRBV28	TRBJ1-2	few	TRBD1	CASSRGPAYGYTF	TGTGCCAGCAGTAGGGGGCCTGCCTATGGCTACACCTTC
TRBV5-1	TRBJ1-1	few	TRBD1	CASALDRATEAFF	TGCGCCAGCGCCCTAGACAGGGCCACTGAAGCTTTCTTT
TRBV12-3/TRBV12-4	TRBJ2-4	few	-	CASSLLGRGRDIQYF	TGTGCCAGCAGTTTATTGGGTCGGGGGAGAGACATTCAGTACTTC
TRBV2	TRBJ2-7	-	-	CASSGLPPEQYF	TGTGCCAGCAGTGGCCTTCCCCCCGAGCAGTACTTC
TRBV27	TRBJ1-4	-	-	CASSSGTPRGEKLFF	TGTGCCAGCAGTTCGGGGACACCCAGGGGAGAAAAACTGTTTTTT
TRBV3-1	TRBJ2-1	many	-	CASSQDLGGSEQFF	TGTGCCAGCAGCCAAGACCTGGGCGGTTCGGAGCAGTTCTTC
TRBV12-3/TRBV12-4	TRBJ1-6	-	-	CASNRRDSNSPLHF	TGTGCCAGCAATCGACGTGACTCTAATTCACCCCTCCACTTT
TRBV30	TRBJ2-5	-	-	CAWSVTLVARETQYF	TGTGCCTGGAGTGTTACCCTCGTAGCCCGGGAGACCCAGTACTTC
TRBV9	TRBJ2-3	few	TRBD2	CASSGTWTSAADTQYF	TGTGCCAGCAGCGGGACCTGGACTAGCGCGGCAGATACGCAGTATTTT
TRBV28	TRBJ2-3	-	-	CASSLIGIGLGSTDTQYF	TGTGCCAGCAGTTTAATTGGAATCGGGCTAGGCAGCACAGATACGCAGTATTTT
TRBV20-1	TRBJ1-6	few	-	CSASFRSSYNSPLHF	TGCAGTGCTAGTTTCAGGAGCTCCTATAATTCACCCCTCCACTTT
TRBV29-1	TRBJ1-1	-	-	CSVGGLRGASEAFF	TGCAGCGTTGGGGGGCTGCGTGGAGCCTCTGAAGCTTTCTTT
TRBV7-9	TRBJ2-2	-	TRBD2	CASSFYLAGDTGELFF	TGTGCCAGCAGCTTCTATCTAGCGGGAGACACCGGGGAGCTGTTTTTT
TRBV10-1	TRBJ2-7	-	-	CASSDGGPFYEQYF	TGCGCCAGCAGTGATGGGGGCCCTTTCTACGAGCAGTACTTC
TRBV20-1	TRBJ1-4	-	TRBD1	CSARGQGASNEKLFF	TGCAGTGCTAGGGGACAGGGGGCGAGTAATGAAAAACTGTTTTTT
TRBV10-1	TRBJ1-1	-	TRBD1	CARAGTGPNTEAFF	TGCGCCAGGGCCGGGACAGGCCCGAACACTGAAGCTTTCTTT
TRBV5-1	TRBJ2-1	few	TRBD2	CASSSGLAGPNEQFF	TGCGCCAGCAGCTCGGGACTAGCGGGTCCCAATGAGCAGTTCTTC
TRBV20-1	TRBJ1-4	-	TRBD1	CSARVPGQGNEKLFF	TGCAGTGCTAGAGTCCCGGGACAGGGCAACGAAAAACTGTTTTTT
TRBV6-1	TRBJ2-3	-	TRBD2	CASRRAGTSGGDTQYF	TGTGCCAGCAGACGCGCCGGGACTAGCGGGGGAGATACGCAGTATTTT
TRBV3-1	TRBJ2-1	-	-	CASSQEKGREWDEQFF	TGTGCCAGCAGCCAAGAAAAGGGACGGGAGTGGGATGAGCAGTTCTTC